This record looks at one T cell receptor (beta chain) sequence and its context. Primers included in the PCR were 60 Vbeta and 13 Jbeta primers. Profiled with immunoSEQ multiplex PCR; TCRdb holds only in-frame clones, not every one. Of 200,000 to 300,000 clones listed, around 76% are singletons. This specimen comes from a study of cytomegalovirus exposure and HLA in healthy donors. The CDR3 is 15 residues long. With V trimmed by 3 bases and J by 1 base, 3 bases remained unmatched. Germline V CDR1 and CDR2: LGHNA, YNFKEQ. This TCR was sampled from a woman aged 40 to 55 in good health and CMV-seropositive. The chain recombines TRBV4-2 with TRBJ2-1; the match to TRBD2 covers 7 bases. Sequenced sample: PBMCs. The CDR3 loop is CASSHRGGSYNEQFF. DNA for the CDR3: TGTGCCAGCAGCCACCGGGGAGGGTCCTACAATGAGCAGTTCTTC.